The 25 T cell receptor beta chains given below trace back to one sample, sequenced in a study of blood T cells in healthy people across ages. The use of a sample-barcoded 5' primer and a J-beta primer mix characterized a second PCR of roughly 6 to 11 cycles. TCRdb used MiXCR to reprocess the 5' RACE reads, holding one entry per CDR3 protein. The sample has 800,000 to 950,000 distinct CDR3 sequences; around 29% are singletons. A further study also used this sample, focusing on T cells of mothers and their children.

Sequencing was done on a sample of blood. The receptors were sampled from a woman in her forties in good health.

The rearrangement joins TRBV7-2 to TRBJ2-7; D remains ambiguous. CDR3 length: 13 residues. V lost 2 bases to trimming and J lost 0 bases, with 5 bases between them. CDR1 is SGHTA and CDR2 is FQGNSA in the germline V gene. The CDR3 coding sequence is TGTGCCAGCAGCTTATGGCGCTCCTACGAGCAGTACTTC. Its translation: CASSLWRSYEQYF.

This clonotype has a count of ten or more. V usage is TRBV12-3 or TRBV12-4 and J usage is TRBJ2-7, with TRBD1 identical over 7 bases. The V and J ends lost 8 bases and 1 base, in that order; junction bases with no gene match: 11. This CDR3 region has 15 residues. The CDR3: CASSPRGTVSYEQYF. As DNA, the CDR3 is TGTGCCAGCTCCCCAAGAGGGACAGTGTCCTACGAGCAGTACTTC.

This clonotype showed up many times. The V and J genes are TRBV7-2 and TRBJ2-5; 7 bases map to TRBD1. Unmatched junction bases numbered 6, after V lost 3 bases and J lost 2 bases. The CDR3 runs 15 residues. Germline CDR1 is SGHTA and CDR2 is FQGNSA. CDR3 DNA sequence: TGTGCCAGCAGCTTCCTTTGGGGACAGCAAGAGACCCAGTACTTC. Protein: CASSFLWGQQETQYF.

As regards this clonotype: This clone may be a read error of a much larger clone one base away. The chain uses TRBV7-3 and TRBJ2-1; 9 nucleotides match TRBD2. Germline CDR1 reads SGHTA; CDR2 reads FQGTGA. Trimming removed 4 bases from V and 10 bases from J; junction bases left unmatched: 11. The length of the CDR3 is 15 residues. The CDR3 region has the DNA TGTGCCAGCAGCTCATCGGCGGGGGGGGTGTACGAGCAGTTCTTC. Its protein is CASSSSAGGVYEQFF.

This clonotype has a handful of counts. This sequence joins TRBV7-2 and TRBJ2-5; unclear D gene. CDR1 and CDR2 from the germline V gene are SGHTA and FQGNSA. CDR3 length: 14 residues. Trimming cost V 1 base and J 4 bases, with 10 bases left between them. The DNA for the CDR3 is TGTGCCAGCAGCTTAGGGGCCAGAGGAGAGACCCAGTACTTC. Its protein is CASSLGARGETQYF.

The J gene is TRBJ1-2, the V gene TRBV28; 8 nucleotides match TRBD1. Germline V gene data show CDR1 as MDHEN and CDR2 as SYDVKM. The CDR3 contains 13 residues. The V segment lost 4 bases and the J segment 8 bases; nucleotides outside the gene matches: 6. This CDR3 reads CASSSTGGVGYTF. In DNA form, the CDR3 reads TGTGCCAGCAGTTCAACAGGGGGAGTAGGCTACACCTTC.

As for this clonotype: A much larger clonotype is one base distant, so this may be a read error. The V gene is TRBV11-2, the J gene TRBJ2-7; TRBD1 matches 8 bases. The CDR3 loop spans 16 amino acids. Germline CDR1 reads SGHAT; CDR2 reads FQNNGV. The CDR3 sequence is CASSPTPGQVFYERYF. The DNA of the CDR3 is TGTGCCAGCAGCCCCACCCCGGGACAGGTTTTCTACGAGCGGTACTTC.

This clonotype was counted a few times. V and J are TRBV30 and TRBJ2-5, with 7 positions matching TRBD1. Germline trimming cut 2 bases from V and 2 bases from J; bases unmatched to any gene: 2. CDR1 GTSNPN and CDR2 SVGIG come from the germline V gene (reference sequence). The CDR3 spans 13 residues. The DNA for the CDR3 is TGTGCCTGGAGTACAGGGGTTCAAGAGACCCAGTACTTC. Translating it yields CAWSTGVQETQYF.

This rearrangement joins TRBV6-5 to TRBJ2-3; D may be TRBD2 (5 bases). Between the trimmed V and J ends, which lost 6 bases and 6 bases, there was a span of 19 bases. The CDR3 extends over 15 amino acids. Germline lookup yields CDR1 MNHEY and CDR2 SVGAGI. The CDR3 loop reads CASSPSSPLPDTQYF. DNA of the CDR3: TGTGCCAGCAGCCCTAGCTCTCCCCTGCCTGATACGCAGTATTTT.

CDR3 protein: CASTPPVGVVNTEAFF. CDR3 bases: TGTGCCAGCACTCCCCCCGTTGGGGTGGTGAACACTGAAGCTTTCTTT. V gene TRBV25-1 combines with J gene TRBJ1-1; D call uncertain. The CDR3 is 16 residues long. V was cut by 7 bases and J by 0 bases, with 18 bases left in between. Germline CDR1 and CDR2: MGHDK and SYGVNS.

The chain couples TRBV29-1 to TRBJ2-5; possible D gene TRBD1, 5 bases. V lost 1 base and J lost 13, with 19 bases in between. The CDR3 runs 13 residues. Germline loops: CDR1 SQVTM, CDR2 ANQGSEA. CDR3 in amino acids: CSVEGGASYERYF. The CDR3 coding sequence is TGCAGCGTTGAAGGGGGCGCTTCCTACGAGCGGTACTTC.

This clonotype was counted many times. V usage is TRBV5-6 and J usage is TRBJ2-7; D not certain. Per germline, CDR1 SGHDT and CDR2 YYEEEE. The V gene lost 4 bases and the J gene lost 2 bases, with 22 bases spanning the gap. The CDR3 covers 17 residues. Written as DNA, the CDR3 is TGTGCCAGCAGCGCCGGGCCTCAAGGACGGATTACCTACGAGCAGTACTTC. This codes for CASSAGPQGRITYEQYF.

This clonotype was seen repeatedly, ten times or more. The chain is built from TRBV4-2 and TRBJ2-7; 8 bases fit TRBD2. J was trimmed by 0 bases and V by 0 bases; bases with no gene match: 1. Germline values: CDR1 LGHNA, CDR2 YNFKEQ. CDR3 size: 15 residues. CDR3 bases: TGTGCCAGCAGCCAAGATACTAGCGGCTCCTACGAGCAGTACTTC. Translation gives CASSQDTSGSYEQYF.

Remarks on this clonotype: The junction differs from germline at one of its ends, possibly a read error. The chain employs TRBV5-1 and TRBJ2-2, with a possible D match to TRBD2 (6 bases). The CDR3 runs to 15 residues. Germline CDR1 is SGHRS and CDR2 is YFSETQ. The CDR3, as DNA: TGCGCCAGCAGCGATCAAAGCCCAAACACCGGGGGGCTGTTTTTT. It is translated as CASSDQSPNTGGLFF. Looking up the rest from reference TRBV5-1 and TRBJ2-2 gives the full variable domain: KAGVTQTPRYLIKTRGQQVTLSCSPISGHRSVSWYQQTPGQGLQFLFEYFSETQRNKGNFPGRFSGRQFSNSRSEMNVSTLELGDSALYLCASSDQSPNTGGLFFGEGSRLTVL.

A few counts support this clonotype. The chain has TRBV5-1 and TRBJ2-1, with a possible D match to TRBD1 (5 bases). The V gene lost 0 bases and the J gene lost 6 bases, with 7 bases spanning the gap. CDR1 is SGHRS, CDR2 YFSETQ, per germline. The CDR3 covers 13 residues. The CDR3 DNA reads TGCGCCAGCAGCTTGGCAGGGTGCAATGAGCAGTTCTTC. It encodes CASSLAGCNEQFF.

This chain uses TRBV4-1 with TRBJ1-5; no clear D gene. Trimming removed 0 bases from V and 5 bases from J, with 8 bases in between. This CDR3 comprises 14 residues. Germline CDR1 MGHRA, CDR2 YSYEKL. CDR3 nucleotides: TGCGCCAGCAGCCAAGAGGTACGGGATCAGCCCCAGCATTTT. Its translation is CASSQEVRDQPQHF.

This clonotype was seen many times. CDR3 protein: CSAPLGQVYEQYF. CDR3 DNA sequence: TGCAGTGCCCCATTGGGGCAGGTCTACGAGCAGTACTTC. The chain joins TRBV20-1 to TRBJ2-7, with D possibly matching TRBD1 (5 bases). Germline V gene sequence: CDR1 DFQATT, CDR2 SNEGSKA (reference sequence). This CDR3 contains 13 residues. Between the trimmed V and J ends, which lost 6 bases and 3 bases, there was a span of 15 bases.

The rearrangement links TRBV19 to TRBJ1-2, with a possible D match to TRBD1 (6 bases). With 7 bases removed from V and 3 bases from J, the gap between germline ends came to 24 bases. There are 17 residues in the CDR3. Germline CDR1 and CDR2: LNHDA and SQIVND (reference sequence). CDR3 region: CASIGPGGNDTYYGYTF. The CDR3 nucleotides read TGTGCCAGTATTGGACCTGGGGGCAACGATACTTACTATGGCTACACCTTC. The variable domain in full, completed from reference TRBV19 and TRBJ1-2, reads DGGITQSPKYLFRKEGQNVTLSCEQNLNHDAMYWYRQDPGQGLRLIYYSQIVNDFQKGDIAEGYSVSREKKESFPLTVTSAQKNPTAFYLCASIGPGGNDTYYGYTFGSGTRLTVV.

The sample holds many counts of this clonotype. At one boundary the junction diverges from the germline segment, which might be a read error. The CDR3 nucleotides read TGTGCCCGCAGTTTAAGCACGGGGGGTCTAGCCAAAAACATTCAGTACTTC. Its translation is CARSLSTGGLAKNIQYF. The V gene is TRBV27, the J gene TRBJ2-4; 7 bases fit TRBD2. This CDR3 has 17 amino acids. Looked up from germline, CDR1 is MNHEY and CDR2 is SMNVEV (reference sequence).

This clonotype appeared many times. The CDR3: CASSARPTSLNEQFF. The CDR3 DNA follows: TGTGCCAGCAGCGCGCGCCCGACTAGTTTAAACGAGCAGTTCTTC. The V call is TRBV9, the J call TRBJ2-1, with a weak D call TRBD2 (6 bases). V dropped 3 bases and J dropped 10 bases, with 20 bases sitting between them. This CDR3 has 15 amino acids. The germline V gene encodes CDR1 SGDLS and CDR2 YYNGEE.

This clonotype was picked up many times. The rearrangement joins TRBV5-1 to TRBJ2-5; maybe TRBD1 (6 bases). The germline V gene encodes CDR1 SGHRS and CDR2 YFSETQ. Trimming removed 4 bases from V and 2 bases from J, with 15 bases in between. The length of the CDR3 is 15 residues. In DNA form, the CDR3 reads TGCGCCAGCAGCCCCGGCAGGGGCATACAAGAGACCCAGTACTTC. As protein: CASSPGRGIQETQYF.

The chain's CDR3 is CASSQPPAGDEQFF. CDR3 in DNA: TGTGCCAGCAGCCAACCCCCCGCCGGGGATGAGCAGTTCTTC. The chain employs TRBV3-1 and TRBJ2-1; D might be TRBD2 (5 bases). The CDR3 contains 14 residues. The germline V gene encodes CDR1 LGHDT and CDR2 YNNKEL (reference sequence). V dropped 2 bases and J dropped 8 bases, with 13 bases sitting between them.

V usage is TRBV12-3 or TRBV12-4 and J usage is TRBJ2-3; no clear D. The CDR3 sequence is 12 residues long. The ends were cut back, 5 bases at V and 10 bases at J, with 13 bases in the middle. The CDR3 sequence is CASSRRWDAQYF. The CDR3 nucleotides are TGTGCCAGCAGTCGAAGGTGGGATGCGCAGTATTTT.

The sample holds a few counts of this clonotype. It may be a read error: a sequence one base away is much more abundant. The chain recombines TRBV7-2 with TRBJ1-4, with D unresolved. The germline gives CDR1 SGHTA, CDR2 FQGNSA. CDR3 length: 14 residues. CDR3 nucleotides: TGTGCCAGCAGCTTGGATGGCGGGGTAGGAAAACGGTTTTTT. Protein: CASSLDGGVGKRFF.

This clonotype was seen only a few times. The chain combines TRBV7-9 with TRBJ2-3; 7 positions match TRBD2. The CDR3 has 16 residues. Germline CDR1 SEHNR, CDR2 FQNEAQ (reference sequence). J lost 3 bases, V lost 2 bases, and 8 bases had no gene match. The CDR3 sequence: CASSLKTGGGTDTQYF. Here the CDR3 DNA reads TGTGCCAGCAGCTTAAAAACTGGCGGGGGAACAGATACGCAGTATTTT. The full variable domain, completed using reference TRBV7-9 and TRBJ2-3, is DTGVSQNPRHKITKRGQNVTFRCDPISEHNRLYWYRQTLGQGPEFLTYFQNEAQLEKSRLLSDRFSAERPKGSFSTLEIQRTEQGDSAMYLCASSLKTGGGTDTQYFGPGTRLTVL.